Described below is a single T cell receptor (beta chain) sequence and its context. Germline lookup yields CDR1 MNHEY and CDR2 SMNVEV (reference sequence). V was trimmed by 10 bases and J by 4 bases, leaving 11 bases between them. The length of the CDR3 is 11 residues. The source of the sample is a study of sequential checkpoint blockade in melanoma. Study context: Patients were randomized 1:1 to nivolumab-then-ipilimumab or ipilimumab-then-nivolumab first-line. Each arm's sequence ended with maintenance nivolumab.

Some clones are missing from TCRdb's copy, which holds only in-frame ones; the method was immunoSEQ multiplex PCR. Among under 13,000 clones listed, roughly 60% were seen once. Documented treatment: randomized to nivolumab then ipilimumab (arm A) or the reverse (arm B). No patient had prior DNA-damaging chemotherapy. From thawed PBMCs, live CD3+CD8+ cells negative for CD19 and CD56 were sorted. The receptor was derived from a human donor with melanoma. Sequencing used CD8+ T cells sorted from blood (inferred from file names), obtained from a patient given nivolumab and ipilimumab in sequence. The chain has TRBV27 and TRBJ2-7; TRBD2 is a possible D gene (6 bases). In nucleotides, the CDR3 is TGTGCCACCTTGGGGGGTTACGAGCAGTACTTC. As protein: CATLGGYEQYF.